The 10 T cell receptor beta chains in this list originate from one sample, sequenced in a study of blood T cell repertoires in COVID-19. Repertoires were generated with immunoSEQ multiplex PCR, while TCRdb's copy carries only in-frame clones and drops some. This sample has about 71,000 clones, with around 84% found just once. Sequencing used peripheral blood. Every receptor here comes from a man aged 50-59 years with active COVID-19.

This sequence joins TRBV11-2 and TRBJ1-6, with D unresolved. Germline V gene lookup returns CDR1 SGHAT and CDR2 FQNNGV. The CDR3 is made up of 15 amino acids. Trimming took off 6 bases at V and 7 bases at J, with 16 bases between the two ends. In nucleotides, the CDR3 is TGTGCCAGCAGATTCCGTGGGGAGTCGAATTCACCCCTCCACTTT. As protein: CASRFRGESNSPLHF.

The gene calls are TRBV6-5 and TRBJ1-1, with 7 positions matching TRBD1. Germline assignment: CDR1 MNHEY and CDR2 SVGAGI. The CDR3 has 14 residues. V shed 4 bases and J 1 base; nucleotides not matched to a gene: 3. CDR3 DNA sequence: TGTGCCAGCAGTTCGGACAGGCGGAACACTGAAGCTTTCTTT. It codes for CASSSDRRNTEAFF.

This chain uses TRBV5-1 with TRBJ2-7; 8 nucleotides match TRBD1. The V gene's germline CDR1 is SGHRS and CDR2 YFSETQ. Losses at the gene ends were 0 bases for V and 4 bases for J; bases not matched to a gene: 9. The CDR3 runs to 16 residues. CDR3 residues: CASSLGGQGLRYEQYF. CDR3 nucleotide sequence: TGCGCCAGCAGCTTGGGCGGACAGGGTTTGAGGTACGAGCAGTACTTC.

The chain employs TRBV4-1 and TRBJ2-2; D is ambiguous. Germline V gives CDR1 MGHRA, CDR2 YSYEKL. This CDR3 has 18 amino acids. V dropped 3 bases and J dropped 0 bases, with 17 bases sitting between them. The CDR3 sequence: CASSHPPAGSANTGELFF. The CDR3 coding sequence is TGCGCCAGCAGCCATCCGCCGGCAGGATCCGCGAACACCGGGGAGCTGTTTTTT.

J is TRBJ1-1 and V is TRBV5-5; maybe TRBD1 (6 bases). Trimming removed 4 bases at V and 1 base at J, with 14 bases between. CDR3 length equals 15 residues. Germline V gene lookup returns CDR1 SGHKS and CDR2 YYEKEE (reference sequence). The CDR3 nucleotides read TGTGCCAGCAGCAACCGACAGGTCCAGAACACTGAAGCTTTCTTT. It specifies CASSNRQVQNTEAFF.

J is TRBJ2-1 and V is TRBV6-5; 14 nucleotides align to TRBD2. The length of the CDR3 is 16 residues. The germline CDR1 and CDR2 sequences are MNHEY and SVGAGI. J lost 7 bases, V lost 4 bases, and 6 bases had no gene match. CDR3 bases: TGTGCCAGCAGTTCGGAGGGACTAGCGGGAGTAAATGAGCAGTTCTTC. Protein sequence: CASSSEGLAGVNEQFF.

CDR3 coding DNA: TGTGCCACCCGAGACAGGTTGAGGGTGAACACTGAAGCTTTCTTT. This gives the protein CATRDRLRVNTEAFF. The chain uses TRBV6-5 and TRBJ1-1, with a possible D match to TRBD1 (6 bases). From germline, CDR1 is MNHEY and CDR2 SVGAGI. V lost 10 bases and J 0 bases, leaving 18 bases between the germline ends. CDR3 size: 15 residues.

The rearrangement links TRBV6-5 to TRBJ2-5, with D unresolved. The CDR3 runs to 13 residues. V was trimmed by 6 bases and J by 5 bases, leaving 13 bases between them. Germline CDR1 and CDR2: MNHEY and SVGAGI. The CDR3 DNA follows: TGTGCCAGCAGCCATGACATGGCGGAGACCCAGTACTTC. Its translation is CASSHDMAETQYF.

This clone turned up a few times. The chain links TRBV9 to TRBJ2-3; 7 bases fit TRBD1. With 4 bases clipped from V and 5 bases from J, the junction kept 7 bases outside the gene matches. Germline values: CDR1 SGDLS, CDR2 YYNGEE. The CDR3 sequence is 14 residues long. The CDR3 sequence is CASSLSRGRDTQYF. DNA of the CDR3: TGTGCCAGCAGCCTGTCTAGGGGGCGAGATACGCAGTATTTT. Looking up the rest from reference TRBV9 and TRBJ2-3 gives the full variable domain: DSGVTQTPKHLITATGQRVTLRCSPRSGDLSVYWYQQSLDQGLQFLIQYYNGEERAKGNILERFSAQQFPDLHSELNLSSLELGDSALYFCASSLSRGRDTQYFGPGTRLTVL.

V gene TRBV4-1 combines with J gene TRBJ1-1, with TRBD1 matching over 7 bases. The CDR3 is 13 amino acids. V shed 5 bases, J shed 3 bases, and the junction held 3 bases outside the gene matches. Germline V gene sequence: CDR1 MGHRA, CDR2 YSYEKL. The CDR3 loop reads CASSYTGDTEAFF. CDR3 DNA: TGCGCCAGCAGCTACACAGGGGACACTGAAGCTTTCTTT.